The TCR beta chain under discussion was sequenced for a study of T cell repertoires in cytomegalovirus infection. Study information: Public signatures in TCR beta pointed to CMV infection and matching HLA type.

This clonotype was detected ten times or more. TCRdb fed the reads into MiXCR, producing one record per CDR3 protein. This sample carries 85,000 to 120,000 distinct CDR3 sequences, about 15% of them seen once, and the ten largest clones take 8%. The V end was cut by 5 bases, the J end by 6 bases, with 20 bases between. Germline V CDR1 and CDR2: SEHNR, FQNEAQ (reference sequence). There are 16 residues in the CDR3. The sequence was obtained from a human donor in good health (CMV status not recorded). Some clones in this sample may be carry-over from other donors' samples. The sample taken for sequencing was PBMCs. The chain carries TRBV7-9 and TRBJ2-1, with D possibly called TRBD1 or TRBD2 (6 bases each). CDR3 sequence reads: CASSPPGGGWGNEQFF. CDR3 bases: TGTGCCAGCAGCCCCCCAGGAGGGGGATGGGGCAATGAGCAGTTCTTC.